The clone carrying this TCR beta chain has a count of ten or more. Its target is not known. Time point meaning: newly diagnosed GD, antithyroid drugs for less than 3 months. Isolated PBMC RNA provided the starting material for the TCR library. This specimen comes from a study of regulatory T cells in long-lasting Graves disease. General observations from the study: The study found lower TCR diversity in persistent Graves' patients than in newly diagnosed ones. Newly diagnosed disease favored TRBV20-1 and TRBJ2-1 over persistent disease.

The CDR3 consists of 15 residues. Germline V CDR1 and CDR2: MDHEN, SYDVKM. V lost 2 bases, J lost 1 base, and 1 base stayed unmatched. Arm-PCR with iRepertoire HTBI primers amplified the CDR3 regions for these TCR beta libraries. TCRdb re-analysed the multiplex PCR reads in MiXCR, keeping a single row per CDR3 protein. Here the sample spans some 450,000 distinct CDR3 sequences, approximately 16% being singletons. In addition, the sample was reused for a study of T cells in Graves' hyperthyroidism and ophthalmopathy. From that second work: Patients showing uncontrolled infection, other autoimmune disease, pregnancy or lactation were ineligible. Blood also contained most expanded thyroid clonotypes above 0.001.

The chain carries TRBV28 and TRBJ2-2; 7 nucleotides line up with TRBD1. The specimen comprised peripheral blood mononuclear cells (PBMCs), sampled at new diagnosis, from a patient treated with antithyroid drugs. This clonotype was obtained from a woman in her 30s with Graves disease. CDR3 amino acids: CASSLRQGNTGELFF. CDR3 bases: TGTGCCAGCAGTTTACGACAGGGGAACACCGGGGAGCTGTTTTTT.